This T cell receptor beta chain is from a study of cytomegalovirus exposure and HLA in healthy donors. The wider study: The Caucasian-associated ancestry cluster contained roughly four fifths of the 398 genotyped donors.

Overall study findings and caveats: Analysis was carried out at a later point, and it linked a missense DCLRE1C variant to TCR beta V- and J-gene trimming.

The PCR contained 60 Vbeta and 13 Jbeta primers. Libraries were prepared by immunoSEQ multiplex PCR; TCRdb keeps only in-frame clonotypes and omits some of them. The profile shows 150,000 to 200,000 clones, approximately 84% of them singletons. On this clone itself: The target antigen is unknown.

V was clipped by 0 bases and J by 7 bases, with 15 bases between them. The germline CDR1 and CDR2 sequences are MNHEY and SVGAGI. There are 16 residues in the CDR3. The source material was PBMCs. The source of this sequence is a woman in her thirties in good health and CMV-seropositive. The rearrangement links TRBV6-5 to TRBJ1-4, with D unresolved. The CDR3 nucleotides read TGTGCCAGCAGTTACTCGACTAACTCGGCAGCTGAAAAACTGTTTTTT. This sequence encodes CASSYSTNSAAEKLFF.